This record concerns one T cell receptor (beta chain) sequence. Its antigen is as yet unknown. 13 Jbeta primers and 60 Vbeta primers were used for the PCR. Method: immunoSEQ multiplex PCR; TCRdb's copy keeps in-frame clones and lacks some. The table records approximately 110,000 clones, about four fifths of them present only once. Germline CDR1 SGHTA, CDR2 FQGTGA. V lost 5 bases to trimming and J lost 7 bases; unmatched junction nucleotides: 6. This CDR3 spans 14 amino acids. The sample originates from a study of cytomegalovirus exposure and HLA in healthy donors. Points from the study as a whole: It was 150 to 200 TCR beta chains that were listed as cytomegalovirus-associated. Many donors carried some public TCRs, although rarity characterized most TCR sequences.

Likely unrecorded immune exposures existed in these nominally healthy donors. The sequence derives from a young man in good health and CMV-seropositive. V usage is TRBV7-3 and J usage is TRBJ1-2; TRBD1 aligns across 11 bases. The sequenced sample was PBMCs. The CDR3 reads CASSPGQGVGGYTF. CDR3 sequence (DNA): TGTGCCAGCAGCCCGGGACAGGGGGTTGGTGGCTACACCTTC.